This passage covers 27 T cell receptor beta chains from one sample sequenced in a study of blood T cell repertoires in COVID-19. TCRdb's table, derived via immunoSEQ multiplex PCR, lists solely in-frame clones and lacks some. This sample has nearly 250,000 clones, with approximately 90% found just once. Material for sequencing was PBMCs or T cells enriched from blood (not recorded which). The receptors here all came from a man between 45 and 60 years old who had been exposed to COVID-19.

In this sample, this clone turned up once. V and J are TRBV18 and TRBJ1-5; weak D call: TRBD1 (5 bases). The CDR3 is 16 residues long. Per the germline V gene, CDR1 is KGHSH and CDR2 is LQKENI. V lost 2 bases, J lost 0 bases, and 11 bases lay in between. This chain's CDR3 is CASSPTGPNSNQPQHF. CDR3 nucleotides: TGTGCCAGCTCACCAACAGGACCGAATAGCAATCAGCCCCAGCATTTT.

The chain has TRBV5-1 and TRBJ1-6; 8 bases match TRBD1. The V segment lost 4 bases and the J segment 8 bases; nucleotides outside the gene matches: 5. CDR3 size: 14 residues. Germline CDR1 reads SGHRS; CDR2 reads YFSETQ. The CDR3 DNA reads TGCGCCAGCAGCACGGACAGGGCATATTCACCCCTCCACTTT. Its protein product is CASSTDRAYSPLHF.

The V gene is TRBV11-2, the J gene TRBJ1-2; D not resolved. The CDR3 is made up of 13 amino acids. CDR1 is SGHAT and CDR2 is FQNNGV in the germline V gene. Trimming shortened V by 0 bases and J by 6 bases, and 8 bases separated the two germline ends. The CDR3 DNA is TGTGCCAGCAGCTTAGATCGACGGGATGGCTACACCTTC. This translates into CASSLDRRDGYTF.

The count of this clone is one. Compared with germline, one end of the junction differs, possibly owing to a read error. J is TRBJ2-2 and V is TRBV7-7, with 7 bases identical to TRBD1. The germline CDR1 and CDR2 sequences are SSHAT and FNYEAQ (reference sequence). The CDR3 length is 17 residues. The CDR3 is CASSAHLGQIGTGELFF. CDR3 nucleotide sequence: TGTGCTAGCAGCGCTCATCTGGGACAGATTGGCACCGGGGAGCTGTTTTTT.

Here the CDR3 DNA reads TGCGCCAGCAGCCCACACGGGGACAGGGGCACAGATACGCAGTATTTT. Its protein is CASSPHGDRGTDTQYF. The rearrangement joins TRBV5-1 to TRBJ2-3, with TRBD1 matching over 9 bases. V gave up 4 bases and J gave up 1 base; unmatched junction bases: 7. Germline V gene lookup returns CDR1 SGHRS and CDR2 YFSETQ. The CDR3 has 16 amino acids. Variable domain in full (rest from reference TRBV5-1 and TRBJ2-3): KAGVTQTPRYLIKTRGQQVTLSCSPISGHRSVSWYQQTPGQGLQFLFEYFSETQRNKGNFPGRFSGRQFSNSRSEMNVSTLELGDSALYLCASSPHGDRGTDTQYFGPGTRLTVL.

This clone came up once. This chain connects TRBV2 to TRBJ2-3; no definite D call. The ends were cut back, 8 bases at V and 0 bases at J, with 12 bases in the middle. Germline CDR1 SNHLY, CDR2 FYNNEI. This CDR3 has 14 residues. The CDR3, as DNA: TGTGCCAGCGGTCCGGGTGTAAGCACAGATACGCAGTATTTT. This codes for CASGPGVSTDTQYF.

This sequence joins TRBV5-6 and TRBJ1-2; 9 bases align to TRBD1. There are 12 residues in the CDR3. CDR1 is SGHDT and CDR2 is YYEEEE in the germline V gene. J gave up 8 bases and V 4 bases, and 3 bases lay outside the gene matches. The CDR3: CASSGQGTGYTF. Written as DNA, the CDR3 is TGTGCCAGCAGCGGACAGGGGACGGGCTACACCTTC.

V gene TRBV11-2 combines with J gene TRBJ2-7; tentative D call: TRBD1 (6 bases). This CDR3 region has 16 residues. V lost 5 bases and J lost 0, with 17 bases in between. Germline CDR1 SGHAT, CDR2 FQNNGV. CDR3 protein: CASSHTTGKSSYEQYF. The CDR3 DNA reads TGTGCCAGCAGCCACACCACAGGGAAGAGCTCCTACGAGCAGTACTTC.

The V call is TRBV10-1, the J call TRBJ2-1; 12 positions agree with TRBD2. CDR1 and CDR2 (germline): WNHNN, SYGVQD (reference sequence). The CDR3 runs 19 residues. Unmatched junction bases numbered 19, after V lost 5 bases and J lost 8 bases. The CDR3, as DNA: TGCGCCAGCAGTAGGGAAGGGGTTGGACTAGCGGGAAAGGGCGATGAGCAGTTCTTC. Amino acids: CASSREGVGLAGKGDEQFF.

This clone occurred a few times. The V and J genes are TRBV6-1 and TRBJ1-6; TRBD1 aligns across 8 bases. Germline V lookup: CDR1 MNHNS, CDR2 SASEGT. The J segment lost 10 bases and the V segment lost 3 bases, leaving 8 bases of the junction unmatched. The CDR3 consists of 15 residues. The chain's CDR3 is CASSDQDREFSPLHF. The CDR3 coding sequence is TGTGCCAGCAGTGACCAGGACAGGGAGTTCTCACCCCTCCACTTT.

For the CDR3, the DNA is TGTGCCAGCAGTTTATGGGCGGTGAACACTGAAGCTTTCTTT. As protein: CASSLWAVNTEAFF. The rearrangement joins TRBV28 to TRBJ1-1; D gene uncertain. Germline V gene sequence: CDR1 MDHEN, CDR2 SYDVKM. V lost 0 bases, J lost 0 bases, and 5 bases lay in between. The CDR3 runs 14 residues.

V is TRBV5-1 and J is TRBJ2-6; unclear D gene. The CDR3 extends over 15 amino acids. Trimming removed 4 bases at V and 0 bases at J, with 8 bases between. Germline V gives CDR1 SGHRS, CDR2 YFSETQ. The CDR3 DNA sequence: TGCGCCAGCAGCGCTATGAGCTCTGGGGCCAACGTCCTGACTTTC. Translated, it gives CASSAMSSGANVLTF. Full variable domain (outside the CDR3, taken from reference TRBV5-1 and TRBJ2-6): KAGVTQTPRYLIKTRGQQVTLSCSPISGHRSVSWYQQTPGQGLQFLFEYFSETQRNKGNFPGRFSGRQFSNSRSEMNVSTLELGDSALYLCASSAMSSGANVLTFGAGSRLTVL.

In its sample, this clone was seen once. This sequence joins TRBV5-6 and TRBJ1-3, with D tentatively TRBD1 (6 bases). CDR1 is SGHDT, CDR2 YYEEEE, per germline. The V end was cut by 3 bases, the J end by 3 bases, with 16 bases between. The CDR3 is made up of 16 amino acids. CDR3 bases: TGTGCCAGCAGCTCGGCCACAGGGCTAGGTGGAAACACCATATATTTT. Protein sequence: CASSSATGLGGNTIYF. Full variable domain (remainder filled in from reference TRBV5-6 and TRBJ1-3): DAGVTQSPTHLIKTRGQQVTLRCSPKSGHDTVSWYQQALGQGPQFIFQYYEEEERQRGNFPDRFSGHQFPNYSSELNVNALLLGDSALYLCASSSATGLGGNTIYFGEGSWLTVV.

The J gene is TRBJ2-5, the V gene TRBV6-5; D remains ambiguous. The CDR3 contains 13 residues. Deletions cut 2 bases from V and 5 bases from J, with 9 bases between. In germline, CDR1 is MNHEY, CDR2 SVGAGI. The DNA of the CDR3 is TGTGCCAGCAGTTACCCTAACTCTGAGACCCAGTACTTC. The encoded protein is CASSYPNSETQYF.

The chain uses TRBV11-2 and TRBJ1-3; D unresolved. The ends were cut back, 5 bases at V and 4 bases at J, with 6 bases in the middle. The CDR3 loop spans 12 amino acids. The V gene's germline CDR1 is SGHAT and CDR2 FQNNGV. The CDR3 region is CASSTQGNTIYF. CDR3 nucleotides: TGTGCCAGCAGCACACAGGGAAACACCATATATTTT.

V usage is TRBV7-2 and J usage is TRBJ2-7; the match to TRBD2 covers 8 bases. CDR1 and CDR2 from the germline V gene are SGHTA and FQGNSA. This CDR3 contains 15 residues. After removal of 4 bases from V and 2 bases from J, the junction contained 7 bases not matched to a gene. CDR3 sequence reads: CASSSPGGPPYEQYF. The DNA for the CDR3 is TGTGCCAGCAGCTCCCCGGGGGGGCCGCCCTACGAGCAGTACTTC.

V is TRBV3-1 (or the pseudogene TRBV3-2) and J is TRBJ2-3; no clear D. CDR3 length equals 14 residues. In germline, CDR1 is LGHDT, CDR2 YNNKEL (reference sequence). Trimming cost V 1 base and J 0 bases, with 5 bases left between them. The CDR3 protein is CASSQGSSTDTQYF. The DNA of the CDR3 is TGTGCCAGCAGCCAAGGGAGTAGCACAGATACGCAGTATTTT.

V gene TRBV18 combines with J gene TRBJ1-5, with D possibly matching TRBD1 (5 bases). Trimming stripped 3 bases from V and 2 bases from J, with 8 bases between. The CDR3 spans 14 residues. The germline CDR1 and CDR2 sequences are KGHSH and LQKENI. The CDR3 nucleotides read TGTGCCAGCTCACCGATACAGGGCAATCAGCCCCAGCATTTT. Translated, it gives CASSPIQGNQPQHF.

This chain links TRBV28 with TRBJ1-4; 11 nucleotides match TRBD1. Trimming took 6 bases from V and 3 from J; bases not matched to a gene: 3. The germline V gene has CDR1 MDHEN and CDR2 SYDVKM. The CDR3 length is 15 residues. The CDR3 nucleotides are TGTGCCAGCAGCCGGACAGGGGGCTCTAATGAAAAACTGTTTTTT. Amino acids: CASSRTGGSNEKLFF.

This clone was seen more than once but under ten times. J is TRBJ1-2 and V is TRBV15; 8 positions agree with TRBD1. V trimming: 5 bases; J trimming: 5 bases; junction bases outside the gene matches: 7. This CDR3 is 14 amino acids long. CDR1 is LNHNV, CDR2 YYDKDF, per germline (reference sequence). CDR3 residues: CATSGRGRGYGYTF. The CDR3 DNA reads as TGTGCCACCAGCGGCAGGGGGCGCGGATATGGCTACACCTTC.

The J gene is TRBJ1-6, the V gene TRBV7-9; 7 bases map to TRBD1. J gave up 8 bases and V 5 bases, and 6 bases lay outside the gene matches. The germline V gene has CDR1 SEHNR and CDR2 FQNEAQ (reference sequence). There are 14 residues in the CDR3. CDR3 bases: TGTGCCAGCAGCGTCCGGGACAGTTATTCACCCCTCCACTTT. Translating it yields CASSVRDSYSPLHF.

The CDR3 DNA sequence: TGCGCCAGCAGTTGGAGCGGTAAGGAGACCCAGTACTTC. Translating gives CASSWSGKETQYF. The chain recombines TRBV5-1 with TRBJ2-5; D may be TRBD2 (5 bases). CDR3 length equals 13 residues. Between the trimmed V and J ends, which lost 5 bases and 5 bases, there was a span of 13 bases. Germline loops: CDR1 SGHRS, CDR2 YFSETQ.

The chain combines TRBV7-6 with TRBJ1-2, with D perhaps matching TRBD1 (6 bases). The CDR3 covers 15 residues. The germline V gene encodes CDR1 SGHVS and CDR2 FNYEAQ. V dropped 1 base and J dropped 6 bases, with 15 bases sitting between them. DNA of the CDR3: TGTGCCAGCAGCTTAGGAAATTTGGGGGCGGATGGCTACACCTTC. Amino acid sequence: CASSLGNLGADGYTF.

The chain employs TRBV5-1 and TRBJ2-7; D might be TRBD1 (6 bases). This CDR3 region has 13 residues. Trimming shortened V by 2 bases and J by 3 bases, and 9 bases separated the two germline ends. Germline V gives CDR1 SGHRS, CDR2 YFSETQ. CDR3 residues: CASSFGRGYEQYV. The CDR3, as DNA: TGCGCCAGCAGCTTCGGCAGGGGCTACGAGCAGTACGTC.

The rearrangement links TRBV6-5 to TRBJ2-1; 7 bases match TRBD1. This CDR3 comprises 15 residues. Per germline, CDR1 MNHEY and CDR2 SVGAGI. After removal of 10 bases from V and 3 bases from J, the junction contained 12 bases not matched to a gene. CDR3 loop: CATADREGSYNEQFF. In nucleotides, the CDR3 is TGTGCCACCGCTGACAGGGAAGGGAGCTACAATGAGCAGTTCTTC.

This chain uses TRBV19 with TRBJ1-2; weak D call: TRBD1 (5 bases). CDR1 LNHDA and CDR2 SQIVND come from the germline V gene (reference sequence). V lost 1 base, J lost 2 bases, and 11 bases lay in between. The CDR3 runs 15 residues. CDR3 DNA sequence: TGTGCCAGTAGTATAGTATCCAAGGGGAACTATGGCTACACCTTC. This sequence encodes CASSIVSKGNYGYTF.

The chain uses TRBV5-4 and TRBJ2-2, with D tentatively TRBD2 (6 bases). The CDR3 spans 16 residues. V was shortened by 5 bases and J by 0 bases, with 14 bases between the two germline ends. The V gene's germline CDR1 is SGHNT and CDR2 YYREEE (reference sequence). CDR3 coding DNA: TGTGCCAGCAGTTCAGGCCAGCGGGCGAACACCGGGGAGCTGTTTTTT. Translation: CASSSGQRANTGELFF.